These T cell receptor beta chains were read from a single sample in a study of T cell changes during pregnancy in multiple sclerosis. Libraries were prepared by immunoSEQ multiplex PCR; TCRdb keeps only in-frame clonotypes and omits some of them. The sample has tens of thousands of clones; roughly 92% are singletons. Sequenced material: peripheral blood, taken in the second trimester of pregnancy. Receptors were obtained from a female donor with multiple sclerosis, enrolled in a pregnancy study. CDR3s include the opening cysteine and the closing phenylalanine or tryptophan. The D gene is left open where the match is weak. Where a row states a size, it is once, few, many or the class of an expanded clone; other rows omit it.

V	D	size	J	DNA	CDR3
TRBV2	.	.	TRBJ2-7	TGTGCCAGCAGTTTTACGGGTGGCTACGAGCAGTACTTC	CASSFTGGYEQYF
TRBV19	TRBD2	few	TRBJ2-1	TGTGCCAGTAGCACAGCGGGACCGTACAATGAGCAGTTCTTC	CASSTAGPYNEQFF
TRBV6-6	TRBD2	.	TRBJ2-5	TGTGCCAGCAGTTACAAGTCTAGCGGGAGTGAGACCCAGTACTTC	CASSYKSSGSETQYF
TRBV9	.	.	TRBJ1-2	TGTGCCAGCAGCGTATATCAGGGGAGCCCTTCAGATAACTATGGCTACACCTTC	CASSVYQGSPSDNYGYTF
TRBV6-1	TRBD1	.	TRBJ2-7	TGTGCCAGCAGGAACAGGGGGCGAGAGCAGTACTTC	CASRNRGREQYF
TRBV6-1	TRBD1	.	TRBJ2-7	TGTGCCAGCGGGTCCGGGACAGGGAGTCTGGGCGAGCAGTACTTC	CASGSGTGSLGEQYF
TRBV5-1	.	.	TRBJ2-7	TGCGCCAGCAGCTTGGCACCAGGACAGCCTTACGAGCAGTACTTC	CASSLAPGQPYEQYF
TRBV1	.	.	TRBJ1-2	TGCACCAGCGGTCCGCGATCCGCCACGGGGTATGGCTACACCTTC	CTSGPRSATGYGYTF
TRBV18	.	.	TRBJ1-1	TGTGCCAGCTCACCGGTCCAGGGTAGGGTGAACACTGAAGCTTTCTTT	CASSPVQGRVNTEAFF
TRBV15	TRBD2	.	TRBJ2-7	TGTGCCACCCGCAAACGGGGGGTGGGGGAGCAGTACTTC	CATRKRGVGEQYF
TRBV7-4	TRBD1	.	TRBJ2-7	TGTGCCAGCAGCTCCCCCCCAGTCGGGGACAGGGGCATCGGACTAGCCCAACACGAGCAGTACTTC	CASSSPPVGDRGIGLAQHEQYF
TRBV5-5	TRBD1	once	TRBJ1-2	TGTGCCAGCAGCCCAATTGGGAAGGGGACAGGGATAAACTATGGCTACACCTTC	CASSPIGKGTGINYGYTF
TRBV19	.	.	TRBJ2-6	TGTGCCAGTACGAGGCTTTCTGGGGCCAACGTCCTGACTTTC	CASTRLSGANVLTF
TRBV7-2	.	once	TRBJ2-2	TGTGCCAGCAGCTACTTTGGGCTTAAGAACACCGGGGAGCTGTTTTTT	CASSYFGLKNTGELFF
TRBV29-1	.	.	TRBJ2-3	TGCAGCGTTGTGGGGAGGGGGAGAGATACGCAGTATTTT	CSVVGRGRDTQYF